The present T cell receptor beta chain was sequenced within a study of blood T cell repertoires in COVID-19. As originally analysed: Amplification with reference gene primers provided the estimates of nucleated cell counts. TCRdb's table, derived via immunoSEQ multiplex PCR, lists solely in-frame clones and lacks some. V and J calls and clone size are copied from that table; D and trimming were computed from the DNA. The repertoire includes about 68,000 clones, 85% of them detected once, and approximately 23% sits in the top ten. This TCR came from a man aged 45-65 years with acute or convalescent COVID-19. Sequences were obtained from peripheral blood.

The CDR3 sequence: CASSIRDTGGYTF. Here the CDR3 DNA reads TGTGCCAGTAGTATCCGGGACACGGGGGGCTACACCTTC. The chain links TRBV19 to TRBJ1-2; perhaps TRBD1 as D (6 bases). Deletions cut 3 bases from V and 8 bases from J, with 13 bases between. The CDR3 consists of 13 residues. Germline loops: CDR1 LNHDA, CDR2 SQIVND (reference sequence).